Included here is one TCR beta chain sequence, with context. Its antigen remains unidentified. The data were taken from a study of cytomegalovirus exposure and HLA in healthy donors. Study findings and constraints: A later analysis reportedly found that, within productive TCRs, an Asian-associated ancestry cluster had fewer N-insertions than the mean observed across the roughly 700 donors.

V lost 4 bases, J lost 3 bases, and 6 bases stayed unmatched. CDR1 SGHRS and CDR2 YFSETQ come from the germline V gene. The CDR3 is 15 amino acids. PCR primers comprised 60 Vbeta and 13 Jbeta primers. Repertoires were generated with immunoSEQ multiplex PCR, while TCRdb's copy carries only in-frame clones and drops some. The sample carries about 160,000 clones, 75% to 85% recorded once. Sequenced material: PBMCs. This chain connects TRBV5-1 to TRBJ2-7; the match to TRBD2 covers 11 bases. This TCR derives from a man in his fifties in good health and CMV-seropositive. CDR3: CASSLPLAGGYEQYF. CDR3 coding DNA: TGCGCCAGCAGCCTGCCCCTAGCGGGGGGCTACGAGCAGTACTTC. Variable domain in full (rest from reference TRBV5-1 and TRBJ2-7): KAGVTQTPRYLIKTRGQQVTLSCSPISGHRSVSWYQQTPGQGLQFLFEYFSETQRNKGNFPGRFSGRQFSNSRSEMNVSTLELGDSALYLCASSLPLAGGYEQYFGPGTRLTVT.